This T cell receptor (beta chain) appears in the sequencing data of a study of cytomegalovirus exposure and HLA in healthy donors. In regard to this clone: No antigen is known for it.

Primers: 60 Vbeta forward and 13 Jbeta reverse. Libraries were prepared by immunoSEQ multiplex PCR; TCRdb keeps only in-frame clonotypes and omits some of them. The repertoire has 100,000 to 150,000 clones, around 70% of them found once; the top ten carry about 7.9%. V lost 3 bases to trimming and J lost 4 bases; unmatched junction nucleotides: 6. The CDR3 sequence is 15 residues long. Germline assignment: CDR1 SGHTA and CDR2 FQGNSA. General study points: The likely origin of a cluster of highly shared sequence variants was a sequencing artifact. It was only CMV serostatus that was available as immune exposure information.

The sequenced material came from PBMCs. The chain couples TRBV7-2 to TRBJ1-5; 7 nucleotides agree with TRBD1. This sequence was found in a woman aged 40 to 50 in good health and CMV-seropositive. The CDR3, as DNA: TGTGCCAGCAGCTTGTCAGGGGGTCTTAATCAGCCCCAGCATTTT. Translation gives CASSLSGGLNQPQHF.